Given below is one T cell receptor beta chain in context. The second PCR ran roughly 7 to 12 cycles with a sample-barcoded 5' primer and J-beta primers. Using its own MiXCR run on the 5' RACE reads, TCRdb lists one record per CDR3 protein. This sample carries 600,000 or so distinct CDR3 sequences, roughly 48% of them seen once, and the ten largest clones take roughly 24%. This sample stems from a study of blood T cells in healthy people across ages. The study recruited healthy Caucasian donors from Russia who were aged about 6 to 90. The receptor was isolated from a man at least 80 years old in good health. Sequencing used blood.

In nucleotides, the CDR3 is TGTGCCAGCAGGCTAGCGGGAGGGCTTCGGTCCTACAATGAGCAGTACTTC. Encoded protein: CASRLAGGLRSYNEQYF. The V call is TRBV12-3 or TRBV12-4, the J call TRBJ2-1, with 12 bases lining up with TRBD2. The end of the DNA fits TRBJ2-7 better, so the J call may be wrong. The CDR3 has 17 amino acids.